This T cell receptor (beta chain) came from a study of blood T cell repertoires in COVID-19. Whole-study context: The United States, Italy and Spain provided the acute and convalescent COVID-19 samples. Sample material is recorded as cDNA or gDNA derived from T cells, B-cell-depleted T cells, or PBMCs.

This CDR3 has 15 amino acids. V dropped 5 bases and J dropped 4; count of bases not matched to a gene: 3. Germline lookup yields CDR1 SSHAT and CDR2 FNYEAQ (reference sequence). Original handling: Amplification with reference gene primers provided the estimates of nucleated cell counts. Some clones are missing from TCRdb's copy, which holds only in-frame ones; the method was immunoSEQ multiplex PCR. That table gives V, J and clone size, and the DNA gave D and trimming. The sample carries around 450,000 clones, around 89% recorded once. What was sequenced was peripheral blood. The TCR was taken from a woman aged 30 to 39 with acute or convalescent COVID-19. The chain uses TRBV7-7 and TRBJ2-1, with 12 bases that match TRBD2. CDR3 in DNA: TGTGCCAGCAGCCGCGGGACTAGCGGGTACAATGAGCAGTTCTTC. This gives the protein CASSRGTSGYNEQFF. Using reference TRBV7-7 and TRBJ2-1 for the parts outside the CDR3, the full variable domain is GAGVSQSPRYKVTKRGQDVTLRCDPISSHATLYWYQQALGQGPEFLTYFNYEAQPDKSGLPSDRFSAERPEGSISTLTIQRTEQRDSAMYRCASSRGTSGYNEQFFGPGTRLTVL.